Below are 23 T cell receptor beta chains sequenced from a single sample in a study of shared clonotypes between healthy human individuals. Sequencing used immunoSEQ multiplex PCR; TCRdb keeps in-frame clones, though not all of them. The sample has approximately 2.5 million clones, approximately 93% seen once; the top ten hold approximately 0.36%. The sequenced material came from naive CD4+ T cells from PBMCs. Subset given: CD45RA+ positively selected. The receptors were sampled from a man younger than 35 in good health. Some clones in this sample may be carry-over from other donors' samples.

This clone was picked up a small number of times. J is TRBJ1-5 and V is TRBV7-2, with D possibly TRBD1 on 6 matching bases. CDR1 SGHTA and CDR2 FQGNSA come from the germline V gene. The CDR3 length is 14 residues. Trimming left V 5 bases short and J 6 bases short, with 14 bases between. The CDR3 protein is CASSLLTGGQPQHF. For the CDR3, the DNA is TGTGCCAGCAGCCTATTGACAGGCGGTCAGCCCCAGCATTTT.

This CDR3 reads CASSPLSPGGHGELFF. The CDR3 DNA reads TGTGCCAGCTCACCACTATCGCCAGGGGGCCACGGGGAGCTGTTTTTT. This chain connects TRBV18 to TRBJ2-2; 8 bases agree with TRBD1. This CDR3 is built from 16 residues. CDR1 and CDR2 (germline): KGHSH, LQKENI. V lost 1 base, J lost 7 bases, and 8 bases stayed unmatched.

This clone appeared once. This CDR3 reads CASSSVDSPLHF. In DNA, the CDR3 is TGTGCCAGCAGCTCCGTGGACTCACCCCTCCACTTT. The chain uses TRBV7-9 and TRBJ1-6, with D unclear. Germline assignment: CDR1 SEHNR and CDR2 FQNEAQ (reference sequence). With 4 bases removed from V and 10 bases from J, the gap between germline ends came to 8 bases. The CDR3 sequence is 12 residues long.

V is TRBV14 and J is TRBJ2-4; D tentatively fits TRBD1 or TRBD2 (5 bases each). This CDR3 comprises 13 residues. V gave up 0 bases and J gave up 8 bases, with 8 bases separating them. Looked up from germline, CDR1 is SGHDN and CDR2 is FVKESK. The chain's CDR3 is CASSQDMGDIQYF. DNA of the CDR3: TGTGCCAGCAGCCAAGATATGGGGGACATTCAGTACTTC.

V usage is TRBV5-5 and J usage is TRBJ2-7; D not resolved. Germline-derived CDR1 and CDR2 are SGHKS and YYEKEE (reference sequence). The CDR3 spans 13 residues. Trimming pared 2 bases from V and 6 bases from J, leaving 12 bases between. DNA for the CDR3: TGTGCCAGCAGCTTACCGGGCCTCGGCGAGCAGTACTTC. Translating gives CASSLPGLGEQYF.

This chain joins TRBV5-1 and TRBJ2-3; D uncertain. The germline V and J ends were trimmed by 2 bases and 9 bases, with 13 bases remaining between them. CDR1 is SGHRS, CDR2 YFSETQ, per germline. The CDR3 consists of 13 residues. This chain's CDR3 is CASSLKDPGTQYF. DNA for the CDR3: TGCGCCAGCAGCTTAAAGGACCCCGGGACGCAGTATTTT.

The chain employs TRBV5-4 and TRBJ2-5; 10 bases line up with TRBD1. V was clipped by 5 bases and J by 4 bases; unmatched bases: 8. Germline V gene lookup returns CDR1 SGHNT and CDR2 YYREEE (reference sequence). This CDR3 is built from 15 residues. The CDR3 is CASRGTGAGRETQYF. The CDR3 nucleotides read TGTGCCAGCAGGGGGACAGGGGCGGGTCGAGAGACCCAGTACTTC.

This clone was seen just once. The chain recombines TRBV9 with TRBJ2-3; a weak D match, TRBD2 (5 bases). The CDR3 consists of 17 residues. Germline V gives CDR1 SGDLS, CDR2 YYNGEE. Between the trimmed V and J ends, which lost 0 bases and 0 bases, there was a span of 14 bases. The CDR3 loop is CASSVATGGSSTDTQYF. For the CDR3, the DNA is TGTGCCAGCAGCGTAGCTACTGGAGGAAGTAGCACAGATACGCAGTATTTT. The whole variable domain, remainder taken from reference TRBV9 and TRBJ2-3, is DSGVTQTPKHLITATGQRVTLRCSPRSGDLSVYWYQQSLDQGLQFLIQYYNGEERAKGNILERFSAQQFPDLHSELNLSSLELGDSALYFCASSVATGGSSTDTQYFGPGTRLTVL.

The V gene is TRBV7-9, the J gene TRBJ1-3; D perhaps matches TRBD1 (5 bases). The CDR3 spans 16 residues. Trimming cost V 5 bases and J 0 bases, with 14 bases left between them. The germline V gene encodes CDR1 SEHNR and CDR2 FQNEAQ (reference sequence). The CDR3 sequence is CASSPPGETSGNTIYF. In DNA, the CDR3 is TGTGCCAGCAGCCCGCCGGGGGAAACCTCTGGAAACACCATATATTTT. The full variable domain, its missing parts supplied by reference TRBV7-9 and TRBJ1-3, is DTGVSQNPRHKITKRGQNVTFRCDPISEHNRLYWYRQTLGQGPEFLTYFQNEAQLEKSRLLSDRFSAERPKGSFSTLEIQRTEQGDSAMYLCASSPPGETSGNTIYFGEGSWLTVV.

The rearrangement joins TRBV19 to TRBJ1-1; 7 bases agree with TRBD1. The ends lost 6 bases at V and 5 bases at J; junction bases unmatched: 18. The CDR3 spans 17 residues. Germline V CDR1 and CDR2: LNHDA, SQIVND (reference sequence). The DNA of the CDR3 is TGTGCCAGTAGCGGCCCTCGCGGAAGGGGGCGGTTTACTGAAGCTTTCTTT. It yields the protein CASSGPRGRGRFTEAFF.

This clone was counted only a few times. The rearrangement links TRBV7-3 to TRBJ2-5; 9 nucleotides agree with TRBD1. V lost 4 bases to trimming and J lost 13 bases; unmatched junction nucleotides: 7. Germline CDR1 SGHTA, CDR2 FQGTGA. This CDR3 has 12 amino acids. DNA of the CDR3: TGTGCCAGCAGCTACCGGGACAGGGATCCGTACTTC. It yields the protein CASSYRDRDPYF.

This clone was counted a few times. The V and J genes are TRBV27 and TRBJ1-1; D is ambiguous. The CDR3 is made up of 12 amino acids. Germline V gene data show CDR1 as MNHEY and CDR2 as SMNVEV (reference sequence). Trimming took off 7 bases at V and 3 bases at J, with 9 bases between the two ends. This CDR3 is CASKNSYTEAFF. The CDR3, as DNA: TGTGCCAGCAAAAACAGCTACACTGAAGCTTTCTTT.

This chain uses TRBV25-1 with TRBJ2-2; D remains ambiguous. V dropped 8 bases and J dropped 4 bases, with 11 bases sitting between them. The CDR3 spans 13 residues. Per the germline V gene, CDR1 is MGHDK and CDR2 is SYGVNS. DNA for the CDR3: TGTGCCAGCCGCACCCGAACCACCGGGGAGCTGTTTTTT. It encodes CASRTRTTGELFF.

The chain joins TRBV15 to TRBJ2-7, with a tentative D call TRBD2 (6 bases). The CDR3 sequence is 14 residues long. V lost 3 bases to trimming and J lost 9 bases, with 18 bases between them. The germline V gene has CDR1 LNHNV and CDR2 YYDKDF (reference sequence). The CDR3 protein is CATSRGGRGLGQYF. The CDR3 DNA is TGTGCCACCAGCAGGGGCGGTCGGGGGTTGGGGCAGTACTTC.

A word on this clone: The same CDR3 can be traced to other DNA sequences in this sample. The rearrangement uses TRBV30 and TRBJ2-7; TRBD1 matches at 8 bases. CDR3 size: 12 residues. V lost 5 bases and J lost 1; bases outside the gene matches: 1. Germline V gives CDR1 GTSNPN, CDR2 SVGIG (reference sequence). DNA for the CDR3: TGTGCCTGGGGACAGGGATCCTACGAGCAGTACTTC. This gives the protein CAWGQGSYEQYF.

The chain links TRBV5-8 to TRBJ1-1, with 11 bases lining up with TRBD1. CDR3 length equals 14 residues. V was pared by 4 bases and J by 3 bases, with 2 bases of the junction left unmatched. Germline assignment: CDR1 SGHTS and CDR2 YDEGEE. The CDR3 bases are TGTGCCAGCAGCGAGGGACAGGGGGACACTGAAGCTTTCTTT. Its translation is CASSEGQGDTEAFF.

This chain links TRBV28 with TRBJ2-7, with 14 nucleotides matching TRBD2. The trim removed 5 bases at V and 9 bases at J, leaving 15 bases unmatched. Germline loops: CDR1 MDHEN, CDR2 SYDVKM. The CDR3 runs 17 residues. The CDR3 DNA reads as TGTGCCAGCAGTACGGGACTAGCGGGAGTCTGGGCCGCGGGGCAGTACTTC. Protein product: CASSTGLAGVWAAGQYF.

The rearrangement links TRBV21-1 to TRBJ1-1. TRBV21-1 is a listed pseudogene. This CDR3 has 15 residues. CDR3 amino acids: CASSQRKEPHTEAFF. CDR3 nucleotide sequence: TGTGCCAGCAGCCAGAGAAAGGAGCCGCACACTGAAGCTTTCTTT.

The V gene is TRBV29-1, the J gene TRBJ1-2; D not certain. Germline CDR1 reads SQVTM; CDR2 reads ANQGSEA. Trimming took 4 bases from V and 0 from J, leaving 12 bases between them. The CDR3 spans 14 residues. The DNA of the CDR3 is TGCAGCGTTGGAAAAGACTTATCTAACTATGGCTACACCTTC. Translated, it gives CSVGKDLSNYGYTF.

This clone turned up a few times. Here the CDR3 reads CASSQDGGFYGYTF. CDR3 sequence (DNA): TGCGCCAGCAGCCAAGATGGAGGCTTCTATGGCTACACCTTC. This chain links TRBV4-1 with TRBJ1-2; unclear D gene. Germline V gene lookup returns CDR1 MGHRA and CDR2 YSYEKL. The CDR3 consists of 14 residues. Trimming stripped 0 bases from V and 4 bases from J, with 9 bases between.

The chain has TRBV11-2 and TRBJ1-1; D may be TRBD1 (5 bases). The CDR3 runs to 14 residues. Trimming left V 0 bases short and J 8 bases short, with 13 bases between. Germline lookup yields CDR1 SGHAT and CDR2 FQNNGV. This CDR3 reads CASSLDRAGGEAFF. The CDR3 DNA sequence: TGTGCCAGCAGCTTAGACAGGGCCGGAGGCGAAGCTTTCTTT.

The genes are TRBV7-6 and TRBJ1-4, with 7 bases fitting TRBD1. Germline CDR1 SGHVS, CDR2 FNYEAQ. The length of the CDR3 is 16 residues. The V and J ends lost 0 bases and 10 bases, in that order; junction bases with no gene match: 11. The CDR3 sequence: CASSLASDRAIGKLFF. CDR3 coding DNA: TGTGCCAGCAGCTTAGCGAGCGACAGGGCTATCGGAAAACTGTTTTTT.

V and J are TRBV5-4 and TRBJ2-3; the D is unclear. This CDR3 is built from 16 residues. Germline V gene data show CDR1 as SGHNT and CDR2 as YYREEE (reference sequence). V shed 0 bases and J shed 2 bases, with 13 bases lying between them. The CDR3 DNA sequence: TGTGCCAGCAGCTTGGTGGTGGGAACACCCACAGATACGCAGTATTTT. Translated: CASSLVVGTPTDTQYF.